A selection of T cell receptor beta chains follows, all from one sample in a study of Graves' ophthalmopathy and Graves' hyperthyroidism. TCRdb processed the multiplex PCR reads anew with MiXCR; each CDR3 protein has one entry. The data contain more than 1,000,000 distinct CDR3 sequences, 36% of them seen just once; the ten biggest clones take up more than 9.5%. Material for sequencing was peripheral blood or thyroid tissue (not recorded which). The receptor set was obtained from an adult man with Graves' hyperthyroidism. The CDR3 runs from the conserved cysteine through the conserved F or W. D genes are given only for firm matches. Clone size is stated in some rows and not others, as once, few, many or a class when expanded.

TRBJ2-6 few - TRBV6-5 TGTGCCAGCAGCCCCGGGACCGCCTCTGGGGCCAACGTCCTGACTTTC CASSPGTASGANVLTF
TRBJ2-5 - - TRBV24-1 TGTGCCAGCAGACGACCCGGGACAAAAGAGACCCAGTACTTC CASRRPGTKETQYF
TRBJ1-5 once - TRBV7-9 TGTGCCAGCAGCTTAATTCCAGGGTTCAATCAGCCCCAGCATTTT CASSLIPGFNQPQHF
TRBJ2-7 - - TRBV20-1 TGCAGTGCTAGATATCCCAGGGAACATTTATACGAGCAGTACTTC CSARYPREHLYEQYF
TRBJ2-7 many - TRBV24-1 TGTGCCACCAGTGATCCAGGGGAAGGTTTCTACGAGCAGTACTTC CATSDPGEGFYEQYF
TRBJ2-5 many - TRBV6-5 TGTGCCAGCAGTTACGGCCGATCCGGAGAGACCCAGTACTTC CASSYGRSGETQYF
TRBJ2-7 - TRBD2 TRBV4-3 TGCGCCAGCAGCCAAGATCGGGGTAGCGGGGGCCCGAGCTCCTACGAGCAGTACTTC CASSQDRGSGGPSSYEQYF
TRBJ2-5 many TRBD2 TRBV12-3/TRBV12-4 TGTGCCAGCAGCAACTCCGGGACTAGGGGCCAGTACTTC CASSNSGTRGQYF
TRBJ2-7 - - TRBV6-6 TGTGCCAGCAGCCTGGGACGGAGGTACGAGCAGTACTTC CASSLGRRYEQYF
TRBJ2-7 - TRBD1 TRBV20-1 TGCAGTGGAAACTCAGGGGGCATCTACGAGCAGTACTTC CSGNSGGIYEQYF
TRBJ2-7 once - TRBV7-9 TGTGCCAGCAGCTTCCCAGGGGAGGCCGAGCAGTACTTC CASSFPGEAEQYF
TRBJ2-5 many TRBD2 TRBV20-1 TGCAGTGCTTTGACTAGCGGAGGTCGGCAAGAGACCCAGTACTTC CSALTSGGRQETQYF
TRBJ1-2 - TRBD1 TRBV7-6 TGTGCCAGCAGCCGGGGGGGGACAGTGGGCTACACCTTC CASSRGGTVGYTF
TRBJ2-7 many - TRBV28 TGTGCCAGCAGCTTACCGGGTGGCGAGCAGTACTTC CASSLPGGEQYF
TRBJ1-1 few - TRBV5-4 TGTGCCAGCAGCCTGGGGATGGGCGAGGGAGGGCCTGAAGCTTTCTTT CASSLGMGEGGPEAFF
TRBJ1-2 - TRBD1 TRBV29-1 TGCAGCGTAACGCCGGGACAGGGGCTTAACTATGGCTACACCTTC CSVTPGQGLNYGYTF
TRBJ1-6 many - TRBV12-3/TRBV12-4 TGTGCCAGCAGTTTGGCCCAGCCGTCACCCCTCCACTTT CASSLAQPSPLHF
TRBJ1-1 - - TRBV12-3/TRBV12-4 TGTGCCAGCAGCCCAACACAGGGTTTTTCTGAAGCTTTCTTT CASSPTQGFSEAFF
TRBJ2-5 many TRBD2 TRBV4-2 TGTGCCAGCAGCCAAGGTCTAGCGGGAGGGTTAAGAGAGACCCAGTACTTC CASSQGLAGGLRETQYF
TRBJ1-1 few - TRBV6-5 TGTGCCAGCAGTATTCCTAGGAGGAGCAACACTGAAGCTTTCTTT CASSIPRRSNTEAFF
TRBJ1-6 many - TRBV7-9 TGTGCCAGCAGCTTGGGAGGTCCCCGGGCCAATTCACCCCTCCACTTT CASSLGGPRANSPLHF
TRBJ2-5 - TRBD1 TRBV6-2/TRBV6-3 TGTGCCAGCAGTTCCTCAAGGACAGGGAAAGAGACCCAGTACTTC CASSSSRTGKETQYF
TRBJ1-4 - - TRBV7-9 TGCGCCAGCAGCCAAGGCCGGGGGGCGGGGGAAAAACTGTTTTTT CASSQGRGAGEKLFF
TRBJ1-2 - - TRBV14 TGTGCCAGCAGCCAATTTCAGGGGCGCAAATATGGCTACACCTTC CASSQFQGRKYGYTF
TRBJ2-5 few TRBD2 TRBV9 TGTGCCAGCAGCGCTGGACTAGCGGGAGAGGGGACCCAGTACTTC CASSAGLAGEGTQYF
TRBJ2-2 - TRBD2 TRBV9 TGTGCCAGCAGCGTAGTAGCGGGACCCACCGGGGAGCTGTTTTTT CASSVVAGPTGELFF
TRBJ2-5 many - TRBV5-4 TGTGCCAGCAGCCCACCCGGGGAAAAGACCCAGTACTTC CASSPPGEKTQYF
TRBJ2-5 many TRBD1 TRBV7-2 TGTGCCAGCAGCTCGACGCTAGCCACCGGGACAGGGGACCTCCGGGAGACCCAGTACTTC CASSSTLATGTGDLRETQYF
TRBJ1-5 - TRBD1 TRBV28 TGTGCCACCCAGGACAGGGCCAGAGAGCCCCAGCATTTT CATQDRAREPQHF
TRBJ2-5 many - TRBV7-2 TGTGCCAGCAGCTTTCAGGTCGGGGGTGAGACCCAGTACTTC CASSFQVGGETQYF
TRBJ1-1 - - TRBV29-1 TGCAGCGTTGAGGGGGGGGCCCACACAGAAGCTTTCTTT CSVEGGAHTEAFF
TRBJ2-2 many TRBD2 TRBV7-9 TGTGCCAGCAGCCCCGAGCTAGCGGGATACACCGGGGAGCTGTTTTTT CASSPELAGYTGELFF
TRBJ2-3 - TRBD2 TRBV4-1 TGCGCCAGCAGCCAGGGTAGCGGCGGGGGGGCCACAGATACGCAGTATTTT CASSQGSGGGATDTQYF
TRBJ1-1 - - TRBV27 TGTGCCAGCAGTCCCTCGGCGAACACTGAAGCTTTCTTT CASSPSANTEAFF
TRBJ1-2 few TRBD1 TRBV6-1 TGTGCCAGCAGTCAAAAGGACAGGGAGGGCTACACCTTC CASSQKDREGYTF
TRBJ1-2 many - TRBV29-1 TGCAGCGTTTTTCTGGGCGGCTACACCTTC CSVFLGGYTF
TRBJ2-7 many - TRBV18 TGTGCCAGCAGTCCCCTTGGGGGTTCCTACGAGCAGTACTTC CASSPLGGSYEQYF
TRBJ1-3 - - TRBV20-1 TGCAGTGGAACAGGGAACACCATATATTTT CSGTGNTIYF
TRBJ1-1 - TRBD1 TRBV20-1 TGCAGTGCTAGGAGGGCAGGGGGAGACGTCACTGAAGCTTTCTTT CSARRAGGDVTEAFF
TRBJ1-4 few - TRBV6-5 TGTGCCACCACGGTGAGGCGTGCAACTAATGAAAAACTGTTTTTT CATTVRRATNEKLFF
TRBJ1-2 many - TRBV7-2 TGTGCCAGCAGCCCTCAGGCAGCTAACTATGGCTACACCTTC CASSPQAANYGYTF
TRBJ1-6 - TRBD1 TRBV7-9 TGTGCCAGCAGCCCCCGTGGGACAGGGGTTGGAGGTTCACCCCTCCACTTT CASSPRGTGVGGSPLHF
TRBJ2-7 many TRBD2 TRBV6-5 TGTGCCAGCAGACTGACTAGCGGGGGTTACGAGCAGTACTTC CASRLTSGGYEQYF
TRBJ1-5 - - TRBV20-1 TGCAGTGCTAGAGCGTGGTCGCAGGGTGAGCAGCCCCAGCATTTT CSARAWSQGEQPQHF
TRBJ2-6 - TRBD1 TRBV4-1 TGCGCCAGCAGCCAAGATTTTGGACAGGTCCTGGCTGGGGCCAACGTCCTGACTTTC CASSQDFGQVLAGANVLTF
TRBJ2-7 - - TRBV7-8 TGTGCCAGCAGCGACGGGAGTACCTACGAGCAGTACTTC CASSDGSTYEQYF
TRBJ2-7 many - TRBV24-1 TGTGCCACCAGTGATCCAGGACTGGAGAATTCAAGCGAGCAGTACTTC CATSDPGLENSSEQYF
TRBJ2-5 many - TRBV6-2/TRBV6-3 TGTGCCAGCGTGCGCGACAGTCACGAAGAGACCCAGTACTTC CASVRDSHEETQYF
TRBJ2-5 - TRBD2 TRBV5-4 TGTGCCAGCAGCCATGGACTAGCGGGAGGAGTAGAGACCCAGTACTTC CASSHGLAGGVETQYF
TRBJ2-2 many TRBD2 TRBV14 TGTGCCAGCAGCCAAGGACTAGCGGGAGTACGGACCGGGGAGCTGTTTTTT CASSQGLAGVRTGELFF
TRBJ1-1 - TRBD1 TRBV5-1 TGCGCCAGCAGCTTGGAGTTTTGGGACAGGGCTGAAGCTTTCTTT CASSLEFWDRAEAFF
TRBJ1-1 many - TRBV7-2 TGTGCCAGCAGCTTGGTGGGGGGTCTGAACACTGAAGCTTTCTTT CASSLVGGLNTEAFF
TRBJ2-2 few TRBD2 TRBV14 TGTGCCAGCAGCCAAGACCTAGCGGGGGTCACCGGGGAGCTGTTTTTT CASSQDLAGVTGELFF
TRBJ2-7 many - TRBV12-3/TRBV12-4 TGTGCCAGCAGCCCCGCAAGCGGGTCGGATGAGCAGTACTTC CASSPASGSDEQYF
TRBJ1-3 - TRBD1 TRBV19 TGTGCCAGTAGAACCCAACGGGGGGGACAGAACACCATATATTTT CASRTQRGGQNTIYF
TRBJ2-7 few TRBD2 TRBV20-1 TGCAGTACCCAGCTAGCGGGAGATCTCTACGAGCAGTACTTC CSTQLAGDLYEQYF
TRBJ2-7 - - TRBV30 TGTGCCTGGAGTCCTGTCGTAATCTACGAGCAGTACTTC CAWSPVVIYEQYF
TRBJ1-6 - - TRBV15 TGTGCCACCAGCAGAGAGCATGGACCCTCATTATCGCCCCTCCACTTT CATSREHGPSLSPLHF
TRBJ1-6 - TRBD1 TRBV7-8 TGTGCCAGCAGCTCCTTGACAGGGACTTCACCCCTCCACTTT CASSSLTGTSPLHF